The text below deals with one TCR beta chain. The data were obtained in a study of CD4 and CD8 cells across lung adenocarcinoma regions. The CDR3 length is 15 residues. Germline V gene data show CDR1 as MNHEY and CDR2 as SVGEGT. V was trimmed by 4 bases and J by 3 bases, leaving 13 bases between them. TCRdb reanalysed the PCR reads using MiXCR and keeps one entry per CDR3 protein. Counted here are 9,500 to 11,000 distinct CDR3 sequences, 53% occurring once; the ten biggest clones make up 20%. The patients had localized lung adenocarcinoma, a non-small cell subtype. This chain links TRBV6-2 or TRBV6-3 with TRBJ2-1; D uncertain. This clonotype was obtained from a male donor with lung adenocarcinoma. The CD4 and CD8 labels of this study may be unreliable. The specimen was CD4+ T cells from the center of a lung tumor. The DNA of the CDR3 is TGTGCCAGCAGTTTAGAGGACGGTTACTACAATGAGCAGTTCTTC. It codes for CASSLEDGYYNEQFF.